The present TCR beta chain was sequenced within a study of T cells after yellow fever vaccination. Study-wide results and limits: A small proportion of clonotypes was detected in both the CD4 and CD8 compartments. Among primary-vaccination clones, most reappeared after the booster, at almost 98% for CD4 and approximately 88% for CD8.

The V gene end was trimmed by 5 bases and the J gene end by 3 bases; junction bases not matched to a gene: 13. This CDR3 spans 17 amino acids. TCRdb analysed the 5' RACE reads with MiXCR anew, one entry per CDR3 protein. The sample has some 350,000 distinct CDR3 sequences, about 4% seen once; the top ten hold 20% to 25%. This clonotype was observed a few times. The target antigen is unknown. The sample consisted of PBMCs, taken 5 days after the yellow fever booster vaccination. This sequence joins TRBV12-3 or TRBV12-4 and TRBJ1-5; TRBD1 matches 7 bases. The source is a man in his late teens or twenties who received the YFV17D yellow fever vaccine. CDR3 in amino acids: CASSRYSGDRLNQPQHF. The CDR3 DNA sequence: TGTGCCAGCAGTAGATACTCCGGGGACAGACTCAATCAGCCCCAGCATTTT.